One TCR beta chain is described in this entry. Its antigen is unidentified. Germline loops: CDR1 SQVTM, CDR2 ANQGSEA. The ends were cut back, 6 bases at V and 5 bases at J, with 15 bases in the middle. This CDR3 has 13 amino acids. PCR was performed using 60 Vbeta and 13 Jbeta primers. Only in-frame clones appear in the TCRdb table, and some are missing; sequencing was by immunoSEQ multiplex PCR. The sample yields over 95,000 clones, 76% seen once. This record belongs to a study of cytomegalovirus exposure and HLA in healthy donors. Study results and caveats: Common viral pathogens were later found to be apparently linked to several of the most significant clusters.

The sample taken for sequencing was PBMCs. The chain has TRBV29-1 and TRBJ2-3; weak D call: TRBD1 (6 bases). The sequence was collected from a woman aged 40 to 49 in good health and CMV-seropositive. This CDR3 reads CSVAGTTKDTQYF. The CDR3 coding sequence is TGCAGCGTCGCCGGGACAACCAAAGATACGCAGTATTTT.